The TCR beta chain described here comes from a study of breast tumors, draining lymph nodes, adjacent tissues. The sample holds many counts of this clonotype. Antigen specificity is unknown. Study-level results: Compared with basal-like, luminal-like tumors shared significantly more repertoire with nontumor tissue. Most tumor T cells seemingly derive from lymph node, then expand in tumor. Compared with lymph nodes, tumors were less diverse; compared with nontumor tissue, more.

A single record per CDR3 protein comes from TCRdb applying MiXCR to the multiplex PCR reads. The sample lists tens of thousands of distinct CDR3 sequences; under 25% were seen once. V lost 4 bases and J lost 2, with 17 bases in between. Germline assignment: CDR1 LNHNV and CDR2 YYDKDF (reference sequence). This CDR3 is 16 amino acids long. The genes are TRBV15 and TRBJ2-5; D may correspond to TRBD1 or TRBD2 (5 bases each). This clonotype was sampled from a female donor with breast cancer. Some clones in this sample may be carry-over from other donors' samples. Sequencing used breast tumor tissue. CDR3 protein: CATSTLGESIQETQYF. The CDR3 bases are TGTGCCACCAGCACCTTGGGGGAAAGTATACAAGAGACCCAGTACTTC. The whole variable domain, remainder taken from reference TRBV15 and TRBJ2-5, is DAMVIQNPRYQVTQFGKPVTLSCSQTLNHNVMYWYQQKSSQAPKLLFHYYDKDFNNEADTPDNFQSRRPNTSFCFLDIRSPGLGDTAMYLCATSTLGESIQETQYFGPGTRLLVL.